These T cell receptor beta chains were read from a single sample in a study of blood T cells in healthy people across ages. TCRdb fed the 5' RACE reads into MiXCR, producing one record per CDR3 protein. Here the sample spans around 710,000 distinct CDR3 sequences, roughly 45% being singletons. Sequencing was performed on blood. The receptors come from an older woman in good health. Both conserved end residues are part of each CDR3. The D gene is left open where the match is weak. Clone size appears in some rows only: once, few, many, or a class for an expanded clone.

>TRBD1|few|16|TRBJ1-2|TRBV6-2/TRBV6-3
TGTGCCAGCAGTTACCACACTCCGGACAGGCCGGATGGCTACACCTTC
CASSYHTPDRPDGYTF
>-|few|14|TRBJ2-5|TRBV7-3
TGTGCCAGCAGCTTAATTATCATTGAAGAGACCCAGTACTTC
CASSLIIIEETQYF
>TRBD2|-|12|TRBJ2-5|TRBV12-5
TGTGCTAGTTCCGGGGAGGGCGAGACCCAGTACTTC
CASSGEGETQYF
>TRBD1|-|16|TRBJ2-7|TRBV5-5
TGTGCCAGCAGCTTGGTAGGACAGGGGACCTACAATGAGCAGTACTTC
CASSLVGQGTYNEQYF
>-|-|10|TRBJ2-7|TRBV20-1
TGCAGTGCTTCGTTAATGGACCAGTACTTC
CSASLMDQYF
>-|few|13|TRBJ2-3|TRBV20-1
TGCAGTGCTTTTTGGACAGGCACAGATACGCAGTATTTT
CSAFWTGTDTQYF
>-|-|15|TRBJ1-1|TRBV25-1
TGTGCCAGCAGTGATCCGCGGCGGGTGAACACTGAAGCTTTCTTT
CASSDPRRVNTEAFF
>-|-|15|TRBJ2-6|TRBV27
TGTGCCAGCAGTTCCCAGGTTATTGGGGCCAACGTCCTGACTTTC
CASSSQVIGANVLTF
>-|once|17|TRBJ2-7|TRBV7-2
TGTGCCAGCAGCTTACTGGCTAGCGAAAAAATCTCCTACGAGCAGTACTTC
CASSLLASEKISYEQYF
>TRBD2|-|19|TRBJ2-1|TRBV2
TGTGCCAGCAGTGAAAGTAGGACTAGCGGGAAAAAACGGGACAATGAGCAGTTCTTC
CASSESRTSGKKRDNEQFF
>-|-|11|TRBJ2-3|TRBV20-1
TGCAGTGGCACGAAGGACTATACGCAGTATTTT
CSGTKDYTQYF
>-|-|13|TRBJ2-1|TRBV20-1
TGCAGTGCTCCGACACGAACCTACAATGAGCAGTTCTTC
CSAPTRTYNEQFF
>-|-|13|TRBJ2-5|TRBV27
TGTGCCAGCAGCGGACTAGGGGGAAGCAAGCAGTACTTC
CASSGLGGSKQYF
>TRBD2|few|16|TRBJ2-1|TRBV7-2
TGTGCCAGCAGCCCCCAGCGCGGGAGGGGGTACAATGAGCAGTTCTTC
CASSPQRGRGYNEQFF
>-|-|14|TRBJ2-7|TRBV4-3
TGCGCCAGCAGCCAAGATTCCGGACAGCCCGAGCAGTACTTC
CASSQDSGQPEQYF
>-|-|12|TRBJ2-3|TRBV20-1
TGCAGTGCTCAAACAGGGACAGATACGCAGTATTTT
CSAQTGTDTQYF
>TRBD2|-|14|TRBJ2-4|TRBV27
TGTGCCAGCAGTTATATAGCGGGGGGGTTGGAGCAGTACTTC
CASSYIAGGLEQYF
>-|few|13|TRBJ2-5|TRBV5-1
TGCGCCAGCAGCGGCGGGGAATCCGAGACCCAGTACTTC
CASSGGESETQYF
>-|-|18|TRBJ2-1|TRBV20-1
TGCAGCGTGACGGAGGTGGGGGGGGCCCGCCTGTCCCCCAATGAGCAGTTCTTC
CSVTEVGGARLSPNEQFF
>-|-|13|TRBJ1-2|TRBV3-1
TGTGCCAGCAGCCCTTCGGTAGGGTATGGCTACACCTTC
CASSPSVGYGYTF
>TRBD2|few|14|TRBJ2-3|TRBV6-1
TGTGCCAGCAGTGAGACTAGCGGCACAGATACGCAGTATTTT
CASSETSGTDTQYF
>TRBD2|once|15|TRBJ2-1|TRBV10-3
TGTGCCATCAGTGAGGGGGGGGTTCCCTACAATGAGCAGTTCTTC
CAISEGGVPYNEQFF
>TRBD2|-|15|TRBJ2-4|TRBV6-1
TGTGCCAGCAGTCCACAAGCGGGAGGGCCACCCCCGCAGTACTTC
CASSPQAGGPPPQYF
>-|once|15|TRBJ2-1|TRBV2
TGTGCCAGCAGTCTGGACTATCTCTCCTACAATGAGCAGTTCTTC
CASSLDYLSYNEQFF
>-|few|17|TRBJ2-3|TRBV7-8
TGTGCCAGCAGCTTGAGTGCGGGGGCGGCTGGCACAGATACGCAGTATTTT
CASSLSAGAAGTDTQYF
>-|-|14|TRBJ2-1|TRBV12-3/TRBV12-4
TGTGCCAGCAGTTTATCGGGCTACCAAGAGACCCAGTTCTTC
CASSLSGYQETQFF
>TRBD2|-|15|TRBJ2-7|TRBV12-3/TRBV12-4
TGTGCTAGCAGTTTCGGGCCTAGCGGGGACAACGAGCAGTACTTC
CASSFGPSGDNEQYF
>-|-|16|TRBJ1-6|TRBV2
TGTGCCAGCAGTGAAATTCGGATGGGGCGGAATTCACCCCTCCACTTT
CASSEIRMGRNSPLHF
>-|few|12|TRBJ2-3|TRBV7-8
TGTGCCAGCAGCATACCATTCGATACGCAGTATTTT
CASSIPFDTQYF
>-|-|16|TRBJ1-2|TRBV15
TGTGCCACCAGCAGAGATCGTGGGGGACCCAACTATGGCTACACCTTC
CATSRDRGGPNYGYTF
>TRBD1|-|15|TRBJ2-5|TRBV20-1
TGCAGTGCTAGACCAGGGACAGGGGACCAAGAGACCCAGTACTTC
CSARPGTGDQETQYF